This T cell receptor (beta chain) was recovered during a study of HIV-infected patients and healthy controls. Findings and limits, study-wide: MAIT alpha-chain CDR3s were frequent in healthy controls, depleted in HIV+.

The CDR3 totals 15 residues. Per germline, CDR1 SGHDN and CDR2 FVKESK. V gave up 2 bases and J gave up 2 bases, with 11 bases separating them. By sample share, this clonotype is medium-sized. Its target is unknown. 400 to 550 ng RNA was reverse transcribed with alpha and beta constant-region primers. Each of the alpha and beta chains got its own library through chain-specific third strand synthesis with indices. The cDNA received a 5' RACE adapter containing a random hexamer plus an SP2 sequencing primer site. TCRdb redid the calling of the 5' RACE reads with MiXCR, one entry per CDR3 protein. This sample has 4,500 to 6,500 distinct CDR3 sequences, with 8.5% to 10% found just once. Roughly three months, about 14 weeks, into antiretroviral therapy, follow-up blood was collected. Whole blood was used without fractionation, so all unsorted peripheral T cells were included.

This clonotype was sampled from an adult with HIV infection. The chain couples TRBV14 to TRBJ2-3; D remains unclear. The source material was blood, sampled during antiretroviral therapy. The CDR3 nucleotides read TGTGCCAGCAGCCAACTTGTAAGGGTCACAGATACGCAGTATTTT. Translation gives CASSQLVRVTDTQYF.